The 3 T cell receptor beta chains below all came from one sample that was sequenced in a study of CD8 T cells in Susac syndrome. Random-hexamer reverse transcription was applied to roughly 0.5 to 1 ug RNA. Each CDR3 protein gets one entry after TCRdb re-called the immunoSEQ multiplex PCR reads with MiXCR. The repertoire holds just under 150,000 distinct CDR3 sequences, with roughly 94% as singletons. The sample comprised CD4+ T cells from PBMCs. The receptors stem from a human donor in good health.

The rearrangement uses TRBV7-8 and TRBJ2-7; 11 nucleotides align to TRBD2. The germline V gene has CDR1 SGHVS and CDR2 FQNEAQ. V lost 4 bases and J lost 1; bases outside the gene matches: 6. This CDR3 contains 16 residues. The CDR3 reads CASSSSTSGSSYEQYF. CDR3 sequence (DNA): TGTGCCAGCAGCTCAAGTACTAGCGGGAGTTCCTACGAGCAGTACTTC.

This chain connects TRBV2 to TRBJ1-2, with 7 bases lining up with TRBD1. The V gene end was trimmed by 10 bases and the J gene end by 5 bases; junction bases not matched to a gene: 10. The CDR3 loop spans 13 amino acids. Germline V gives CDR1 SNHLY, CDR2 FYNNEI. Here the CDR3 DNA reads TGTGCCACCCGACAGGGCGTCGGGTATGGCTACACCTTC. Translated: CATRQGVGYGYTF.

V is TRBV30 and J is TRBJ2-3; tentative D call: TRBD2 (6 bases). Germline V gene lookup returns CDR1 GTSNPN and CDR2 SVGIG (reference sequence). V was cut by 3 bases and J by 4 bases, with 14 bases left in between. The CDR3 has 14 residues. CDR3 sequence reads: CAWRGGTLADTQYF. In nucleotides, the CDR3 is TGTGCCTGGAGAGGCGGGACCCTGGCAGATACGCAGTATTTT.